This T cell receptor beta chain was sequenced during a study of shared clonotypes between healthy human individuals. Germline V lookup: CDR1 KGHSH, CDR2 LQKENI. The CDR3 is made up of 13 amino acids. V lost 5 bases and J lost 12, with 14 bases in between. Here immunoSEQ multiplex PCR was the method, and the copy in TCRdb shows in-frame clones only, minus some. The sample yields over a million clones, 75% seen once. Sequenced input: memory CD4+ T cells sorted from blood. Subset given: CD45RA-negative fraction. This sequence originates from a man aged 18 to 29 in good health. The chain carries TRBV18 and TRBJ2-6, with D perhaps assigned TRBD1 or TRBD2 (5 bases each). The CDR3 region is CASSVGNGGVLTF. The CDR3 region has the DNA TGTGCCAGCTCAGTGGGGAATGGGGGCGTCCTGACTTTC.